The entry below describes one T cell receptor (beta chain). Its antigen is not identified. One junction end disagrees with the germline gene, perhaps due to a read error. The CDR3 is made up of 16 amino acids. It was with previously described methods and listed TCR primers that bulk TCR libraries were made. Using its own MiXCR run on the PCR reads, TCRdb lists one record per CDR3 protein. The data show a few hundred thousand distinct CDR3 sequences, around 23% seen once. The entry originates in a study of molecular identifiers for immune sequencing clone quantification. Whole-study findings and limits: Spiked Jurkat TCR RNA from one cell was reportedly detectable among roughly 910,000 naive cells. Whereas clones above 20 RNA copies held under 1% of naive-cell molecules, they held over 97% of effector molecules.

The CD8+CD4-CCR7+CD45RA+ phenotype defined the sorted naive CD8 T cells. The V and J genes are TRBV5-3 and TRBJ2-3, with 12 bases identical to TRBD2. TRBV5-3 belongs to the ORF category, with a function that is uncertain. This TCR was recovered from a human donor in good health. Some libraries in this study had Jurkat cell RNA spiked in. Material: naive CD8+ T cells from blood, with Jurkat cell RNA spiked in. Subset noted: FACS-sorted CD8+CD4-CCR7+CD45RA+ naive T cells. The chain's CDR3 is CASSLFGLAGTNTQYF. The CDR3 region has the DNA TGTGCCAGCAGCTTGTTTGGACTAGCGGGGACAAATACACAGTATTTT.